This paragraph covers one T cell receptor beta chain sequence. The antigen remains unidentified. Researchers made TCR cDNA using 5'RACE template switching, and this step added a universal primer site and UMIs. Using its own MiXCR run on the 5' RACE reads, TCRdb lists one record per CDR3 protein. The sample includes about 500,000 distinct CDR3 sequences, roughly a sixth of them seen just once. The sample belongs to a study of T cells after yellow fever vaccination. Study at large: Some fractions had low cell numbers, and these were prepared with SMART-Seq v4 Ultra Low Input.

V was pared by 1 base and J by 0 bases, with 10 bases between. This CDR3 is 15 amino acids long. The germline V gene has CDR1 KGHSH and CDR2 LQKENI. Study conclusions and caveats: Most primary-vaccination clones recurred post-booster (under 98% CD4, over 70% CD8). Weaker overall, the secondary response nonetheless peaked faster (day 5 versus 15).

The material sequenced was PBMCs, taken roughly 5 days after the first yellow fever vaccination. The gene calls are TRBV18 and TRBJ2-7, with TRBD1 as a possible D gene (6 bases). The sequence was obtained from a man younger than 35 who received the YFV17D yellow fever vaccine. The CDR3 loop reads CASSPRDRFSYEQYF. The CDR3 DNA is TGTGCCAGCTCACCACGAGACAGGTTCTCCTACGAGCAGTACTTC.